A single TCR beta chain is shown here with its context. Its antigen is not identified. The V end was cut by 7 bases, the J end by 5 bases, with 14 bases between. Germline V gene sequence: CDR1 MNHNS, CDR2 SASEGT. The CDR3 covers 13 residues. TCRdb keeps only in-frame clones here, not all; method: immunoSEQ multiplex PCR. Here the sample spans about 75,000 clones, more than 90% being singletons. This record comes from a study of T cell clones after liver transplantation. Study information: Liver transplant recipients had immunosuppression withdrawal attempted within 2 years. TCRbeta sequencing after a pre-transplant mixed lymphocyte reaction identified graft-donor-reactive clones, later tracked in post-transplant blood. Three of eight recipients were HCV-positive; others had non-autoimmune, non-viral indications.

General study points: A larger donor-reactive than third-party decline suggested partial antigen-specific deletion.

V and J are TRBV6-1 and TRBJ1-1, with TRBD1 as a possible D gene (6 bases). This clonotype was sampled from a human donor who received a liver transplant. The specimen was CD4+ T cells from blood, collected before liver transplant. CDR3 bases: TGTGCCAGCACCGGAGGGGGTTATACTGAAGCTTTCTTT. The encoded protein is CASTGGGYTEAFF.